This note documents a single T cell receptor (beta chain) sequence. The antigen is unknown. The entry originates in a study of CD8 T cells in Susac syndrome. Study-wide points: The study admitted that it had a relatively small number of individuals in its TCR sequencing and HLA analysis.

Reverse transcription of roughly 0.5 to 1 ug RNA used random hexamers. Amplification of TCR beta CDR3 used immunoSEQ multiplex PCR across 54 Vbeta and 13 Jbeta. TCRdb reanalysed the immunoSEQ multiplex PCR reads using MiXCR and keeps one entry per CDR3 protein. The sample has roughly 160,000 distinct CDR3 sequences, around 94% seen once. Germline CDR1 and CDR2: LGHDT and YNNKEL (reference sequence). V lost 1 base to trimming and J lost 7 bases, with 7 bases between them. The CDR3 extends over 13 amino acids. Sequenced material: CD4+ T cells from PBMCs. V is TRBV3-1 and J is TRBJ2-2; D ambiguous. The TCR originated in a human donor in good health. CDR3 loop: CASSQVAGGELFF. As DNA, the CDR3 is TGTGCCAGCAGCCAAGTTGCCGGCGGGGAGCTGTTTTTT.